The clone carrying this TCR beta chain was seen at least ten times. Its antigen is not known. Germline CDR1 SGHRS, CDR2 YFSETQ. The CDR3 sequence is 15 residues long. After removal of 4 bases from V and 3 bases from J, the junction contained 9 bases not matched to a gene. The data were taken from a study of blood T cells in healthy people across ages. Using a J-beta primer mix together with a sample-barcoded 5' primer, a second PCR was run for roughly 7 to 12 cycles. Every single cDNA molecule received a tag from a template-switch adaptor with 12 random nucleotides. From the 5' RACE reads, TCRdb called clonotypes with MiXCR, one entry per CDR3 protein. Of about 970,000 distinct CDR3 sequences detected, roughly half appear once; the ten largest clones hold about 21%. The study's findings and limits: Naive CD4+ cells and diversity were both higher in long-lived donors than in aged donors. Changes in expanded clonotypes were possibly confounded, as the CMV status of donors was unknown.

The origin of this receptor is a woman between 55 and 75 years old in good health. Specimen: blood. The chain is built from TRBV5-1 and TRBJ2-7; 8 bases match TRBD1. The CDR3 DNA follows: TGCGCCAGCAGCCGGGGGACAGGTGAAGGCTACGAGCAGTACTTC. Encoded protein: CASSRGTGEGYEQYF.